The rows below give T cell receptor beta chains drawn from one sample of a study of cytomegalovirus exposure and HLA in healthy donors. Produced via immunoSEQ multiplex PCR; TCRdb's table is partial and in-frame only. Found here are 100,000 to 150,000 clones, about 16% of them singletons; the top ten hold roughly 2%. The sample taken for sequencing was PBMCs. Receptors were obtained from a young woman in good health and CMV-seronegative. CDR3s include the opening cysteine and the closing phenylalanine or tryptophan. The D gene is left open where the match is weak. For some rows the clone size is stated as once, few or many, or as a class when expanded; others skip it.

j_gene	abundance	d_gene	v_gene	CDR3aa	CDR3nt
TRBJ2-5	few	-	TRBV6-6	CASDSASYQETQYF	TGTGCCAGTGACAGCGCAAGCTACCAAGAGACCCAGTACTTC
TRBJ1-2	few	-	TRBV6-6	CASSSQVRVFF	TGTGCCAGCAGCTCACAGGTCCGGGTTTTCTTC
TRBJ2-7	-	-	TRBV28	CASSFVGIGVYEQYF	TGTGCCAGCAGTTTTGTGGGGATAGGGGTATACGAGCAGTACTTC
TRBJ2-7	-	-	TRBV30	CAWERGRASEQYF	TGTGCCTGGGAGAGGGGGAGGGCGTCCGAGCAGTACTTC
TRBJ2-2	-	TRBD2	TRBV4-2	CASSQTSGRARTGELFF	TGTGCCAGCAGCCAGACTAGCGGGAGGGCTCGAACCGGGGAGCTGTTTTTT
TRBJ2-2	-	-	TRBV4-1	CASSQDIAPERTGELFF	TGCGCCAGCAGCCAAGATATCGCCCCTGAGAGGACCGGGGAGCTGTTTTTT
TRBJ1-4	few	TRBD1	TRBV15	CATSSGQGFSTNEKLFF	TGTGCCACCAGCAGTGGACAGGGATTTTCAACTAATGAAAAACTGTTTTTT
TRBJ2-7	few	TRBD1	TRBV6-1	CASRTGGSKAHEQYF	TGTGCCAGCAGGACAGGGGGCTCGAAGGCCCACGAGCAGTACTTC
TRBJ1-6	few	-	TRBV30	CAWSVRVMSTFDSPLHF	TGTGCCTGGAGTGTACGGGTAATGTCAACCTTTGATTCACCCCTCCACTTT
TRBJ2-2	-	TRBD2	TRBV2	CASSETSGNTGELFF	TGTGCCAGCAGTGAGACTAGCGGGAACACCGGGGAGCTGTTTTTT
TRBJ1-1	few	TRBD1	TRBV27	CAVRQGRNTEAFF	TGTGCCGTTCGACAGGGAAGAAACACTGAAGCTTTCTTT
TRBJ2-7	few	-	TRBV19	CASSKVLISRSSYEQYF	TGTGCCAGTAGCAAGGTTCTCATTAGCCGGAGCTCCTACGAGCAGTACTTC
TRBJ2-3	few	-	TRBV27	CASTTDTQYF	TGTGCCAGCACAACAGATACGCAGTATTTT
TRBJ1-1	-	-	TRBV7-3	CASSLVRRENTEAFF	TGTGCCAGCAGCCTTGTTAGGAGGGAGAACACTGAAGCTTTCTTT
TRBJ1-1	-	-	TRBV7-2	CASSLAGGQGKAFF	TGTGCCAGCAGCTTAGCGGGAGGGCAGGGGAAAGCTTTCTTT
TRBJ1-4	-	TRBD1	TRBV7-2	CASSLALGQEGEKLFF	TGTGCCAGCAGCTTAGCGCTGGGACAGGAGGGTGAAAAACTGTTTTTT
TRBJ2-5	-	TRBD2	TRBV30	CACRGLAEQETQYF	TGTGCCTGCCGGGGACTAGCGGAACAAGAGACCCAGTACTTC
TRBJ2-7	-	-	TRBV7-9	CASSLGTQGKQYF	TGTGCCAGCAGCTTAGGGACCCAGGGTAAGCAGTACTTC
TRBJ2-1	few	TRBD2	TRBV5-1	CAIEEESGGYNEQFF	TGCGCCATCGAGGAGGAGAGCGGGGGGTACAATGAGCAGTTCTTC
TRBJ1-1	-	TRBD1	TRBV4-1	CASSLTGGTEAFF	TGCGCCAGCAGCCTTACAGGGGGCACTGAAGCTTTCTTT
TRBJ1-6	-	TRBD1	TRBV5-1	CASSSQGLNNSPLHF	TGCGCCAGCAGCTCACAGGGGCTAAATAATTCACCCCTCCACTTT
TRBJ2-7	few	-	TRBV6-1	CASSEGQNLGYEQYF	TGTGCCAGCAGTGAGGGGCAAAACCTAGGGTACGAGCAGTACTTC
TRBJ2-5	-	TRBD2	TRBV7-9	CASSTSGGGTSGYF	TGTGCCAGCAGCACCAGCGGGGGGGGAACATCGGGGTACTTC
TRBJ1-1	few	-	TRBV28	CASSFPGPTTEAFF	TGTGCCAGCAGTTTCCCAGGGCCTACCACTGAAGCTTTCTTT
TRBJ2-2	few	-	TRBV6-5	CASSFWDKNTGELFF	TGTGCCAGCAGCTTCTGGGACAAGAACACCGGGGAGCTGTTTTTT
TRBJ2-7	few	TRBD1	TRBV7-8	CASSLELTGVQLSSYEQYF	TGTGCCAGCAGCTTGGAACTGACAGGGGTCCAGTTAAGCTCCTACGAGCAGTACTTC
TRBJ1-6	few	TRBD1	TRBV5-1	CASRLGQGNSPLHF	TGCGCCAGCAGGCTGGGACAGGGGAATTCACCCCTCCACTTT
TRBJ2-2	-	TRBD1	TRBV19	CASSPDRVNTGELFF	TGTGCCAGTAGTCCGGACAGGGTGAACACCGGGGAGCTGTTTTTT
TRBJ2-1	-	-	TRBV6-4	CASSVNGQRGNEQFF	TGTGCCAGCAGTGTTAATGGACAGAGGGGCAATGAGCAGTTCTTC
TRBJ1-5	-	TRBD1	TRBV6-1	CASSVGQGNNQPQHF	TGTGCCAGCAGTGTCGGACAGGGTAACAATCAGCCCCAGCATTTT
TRBJ1-2	few	-	TRBV6-1	CASSEWRQVLNF	TGTGCCAGCAGTGAATGGCGACAGGTACTAAACTTC
TRBJ1-3	-	TRBD1	TRBV6-1	CASSDGQGPGNTIYF	TGTGCCAGCAGTGACGGACAGGGGCCAGGAAACACCATATATTTT
TRBJ2-2	few	TRBD1	TRBV10-1	CASIFSGQGAGELFF	TGCGCCAGCATCTTCAGCGGACAGGGGGCCGGGGAGCTGTTTTTT
TRBJ1-2	-	TRBD1	TRBV28	CASSFPDRAGYTF	TGTGCCAGCAGTTTCCCGGACAGGGCTGGCTACACCTTC
TRBJ1-1	once	-	TRBV5-4	CARSPEVNTEAFF	TGTGCCAGAAGCCCTGAGGTTAACACTGAAGCTTTCTTT
TRBJ2-3	few	TRBD2	TRBV12-5	CASGFFSGSSTDTQYF	TGTGCTAGTGGTTTCTTCAGCGGGAGTAGCACAGATACGCAGTATTTT
TRBJ1-1	few	TRBD1	TRBV11-2	CASSQGQGGNTEAFF	TGTGCCAGCAGCCAGGGACAGGGCGGGAACACTGAAGCTTTCTTT
TRBJ2-6	-	-	TRBV28	CASRDVSGGANVLTF	TGTGCCAGCAGGGATGTGTCGGGTGGGGCCAACGTCCTGACTTTC
TRBJ2-1	few	TRBD1	TRBV7-9	CASSSDRGFSNEQFF	TGTGCCAGCAGCTCCGACAGGGGATTTAGCAATGAGCAGTTCTTC
TRBJ2-1	-	TRBD1	TRBV27	CASSLSTGGYNEQFF	TGTGCCAGCAGTTTATCGACAGGGGGTTACAATGAGCAGTTCTTC
TRBJ2-1	-	TRBD2	TRBV9	CASSVVSSGPYNEQFF	TGTGCCAGCAGCGTAGTGTCTAGCGGGCCCTACAATGAGCAGTTCTTC
TRBJ2-3	-	TRBD2	TRBV18	CASSPVSLAAGTDTQYF	TGTGCCAGCTCACCAGTCTCCCTAGCGGCTGGCACAGATACGCAGTATTTT
TRBJ1-2	-	-	TRBV29-1	CSVAMGVQDGYTF	TGCAGCGTTGCGATGGGCGTTCAGGATGGCTACACCTTC
TRBJ1-5	-	TRBD1	TRBV6-5	CASSSGTERQHF	TGTGCCAGCAGTTCCGGGACAGAACGCCAGCATTTT
TRBJ2-5	-	-	TRBV2	CASSQDSQETQYF	TGTGCCAGCAGTCAGGACAGTCAAGAGACCCAGTACTTC
TRBJ1-5	-	-	TRBV4-2	CASSQQRTVYNQPQHF	TGTGCCAGCAGCCAACAAAGGACAGTATACAATCAGCCCCAGCATTTT
TRBJ1-1	-	TRBD1	TRBV18	CASSRDREMNTEAFF	TGTGCCAGCTCACGGGACAGGGAAATGAACACTGAAGCTTTCTTT
TRBJ2-7	few	TRBD2	TRBV18	CASSPQSSGRAHEQYF	TGTGCCAGCTCACCACAATCTAGCGGGAGGGCCCACGAGCAGTACTTC
TRBJ2-6	-	-	TRBV15	CATSKLAGSGANVLTF	TGTGCCACCAGCAAACTAGCAGGCTCTGGGGCCAACGTCCTGACTTTC
TRBJ2-5	-	-	TRBV5-1	CASSSKETQYF	TGCGCCAGCAGCTCCAAAGAGACCCAGTACTTC
TRBJ2-4	once	TRBD2	TRBV2	CASRLRLAGGRGAKNIQYF	TGTGCCAGCAGGCTAAGACTAGCGGGAGGTAGAGGGGCCAAAAACATTCAGTACTTC
TRBJ2-5	few	TRBD2	TRBV5-4	CASSRGLAGDQGETQYF	TGTGCCAGCAGCCGCGGACTAGCGGGGGACCAGGGAGAGACCCAGTACTTC
TRBJ1-6	-	-	TRBV5-8	CASSLDWVQENSPLHF	TGTGCCAGCAGCTTAGATTGGGTACAGGAGAATTCACCCCTCCACTTT
TRBJ2-5	-	-	TRBV29-1	CSVVGQGQETQYF	TGCAGCGTTGTGGGGCAGGGGCAAGAGACCCAGTACTTC
TRBJ2-5	few	-	TRBV4-1	CASSQVGGPEETQYF	TGCGCCAGCAGCCAAGTTGGAGGGCCGGAGGAGACCCAGTACTTC
TRBJ1-1	-	TRBD1	TRBV7-9	CASRPGTGGFKAFF	TGTGCCAGCAGACCGGGGACAGGGGGTTTCAAAGCTTTCTTT